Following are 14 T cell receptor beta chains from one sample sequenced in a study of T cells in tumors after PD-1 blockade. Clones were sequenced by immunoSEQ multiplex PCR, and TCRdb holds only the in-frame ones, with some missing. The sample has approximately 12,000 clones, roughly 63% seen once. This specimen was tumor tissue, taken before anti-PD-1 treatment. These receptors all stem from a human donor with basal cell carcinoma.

CDR3 residues: CASSWGGRASLQETQYF. CDR3 sequence (DNA): TGTGCCAGCAGCTGGGGCGGTAGGGCTAGTCTTCAAGAGACCCAGTACTTC. The V gene is TRBV5-5, the J gene TRBJ2-5; D possibly corresponds to TRBD1 (5 bases). V lost 3 bases and J lost 2, with 20 bases in between. The germline CDR1 and CDR2 sequences are SGHKS and YYEKEE (reference sequence). The CDR3 sequence is 17 residues long.

The CDR3 sequence: CASSLATEPSPYGYTF. Here the CDR3 DNA reads TGTGCCAGCAGCTTAGCCACGGAGCCATCTCCCTATGGCTACACCTTC. The V and J genes are TRBV11-3 and TRBJ1-2; D call uncertain. Germline lookup yields CDR1 SGHNT and CDR2 YENEEA. The length of the CDR3 is 16 residues. The ends were cut back, 1 base at V and 4 bases at J, with 16 bases in the middle.

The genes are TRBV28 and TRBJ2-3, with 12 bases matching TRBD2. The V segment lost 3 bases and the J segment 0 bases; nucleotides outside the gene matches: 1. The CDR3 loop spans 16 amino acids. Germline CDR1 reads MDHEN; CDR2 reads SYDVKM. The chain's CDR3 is CASSLLAGGSTDTQYF. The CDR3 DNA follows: TGTGCCAGCAGTTTGCTAGCGGGAGGGAGCACAGATACGCAGTATTTT. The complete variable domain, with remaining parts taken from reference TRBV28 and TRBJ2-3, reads DVKVTQSSRYLVKRTGEKVFLECVQDMDHENMFWYRQDPGLGLRLIYFSYDVKMKEKGDIPEGYSVSREKKERFSLILESASTNQTSMYLCASSLLAGGSTDTQYFGPGTRLTVL.

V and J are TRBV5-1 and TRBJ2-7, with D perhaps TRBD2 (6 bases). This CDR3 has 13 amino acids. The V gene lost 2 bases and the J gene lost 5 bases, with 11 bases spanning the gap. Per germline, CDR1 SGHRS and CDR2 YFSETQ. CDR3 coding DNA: TGCGCCAGCAGCTTAAGGAGGGGAGACGAGCAGTACTTC. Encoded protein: CASSLRRGDEQYF. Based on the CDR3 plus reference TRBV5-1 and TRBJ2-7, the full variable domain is KAGVTQTPRYLIKTRGQQVTLSCSPISGHRSVSWYQQTPGQGLQFLFEYFSETQRNKGNFPGRFSGRQFSNSRSEMNVSTLELGDSALYLCASSLRRGDEQYFGPGTRLTVT.

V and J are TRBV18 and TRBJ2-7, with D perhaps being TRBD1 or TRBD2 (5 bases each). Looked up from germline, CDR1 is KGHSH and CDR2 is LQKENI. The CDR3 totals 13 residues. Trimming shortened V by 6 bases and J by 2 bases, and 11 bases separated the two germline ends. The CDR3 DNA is TGTGCCAGCTCCAAGAGGGGACCCTACGAGCAGTACTTC. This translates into CASSKRGPYEQYF.

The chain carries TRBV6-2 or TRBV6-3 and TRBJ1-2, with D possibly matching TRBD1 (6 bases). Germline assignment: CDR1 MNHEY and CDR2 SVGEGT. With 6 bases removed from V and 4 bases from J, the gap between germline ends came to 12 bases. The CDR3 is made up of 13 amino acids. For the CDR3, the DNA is TGTGCCAGCAGCCTCGACAGGCTCTATGGCTACACCTTC. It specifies CASSLDRLYGYTF.

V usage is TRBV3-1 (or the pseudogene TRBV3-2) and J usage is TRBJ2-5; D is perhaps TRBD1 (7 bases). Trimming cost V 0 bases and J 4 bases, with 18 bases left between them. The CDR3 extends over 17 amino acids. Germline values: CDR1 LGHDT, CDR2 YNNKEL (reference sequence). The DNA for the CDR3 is TGTGCCAGCAGCCAAGATCAACGGAGGGGGCGAGGAGAGACCCAGTACTTC. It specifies CASSQDQRRGRGETQYF.

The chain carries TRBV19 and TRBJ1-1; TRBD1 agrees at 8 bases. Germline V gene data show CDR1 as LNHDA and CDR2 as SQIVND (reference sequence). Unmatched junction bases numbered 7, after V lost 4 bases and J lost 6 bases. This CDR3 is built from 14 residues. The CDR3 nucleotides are TGTGCCAGTAGTACGACAGGGGCGTCACCTGAAGCTTTCTTT. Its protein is CASSTTGASPEAFF.

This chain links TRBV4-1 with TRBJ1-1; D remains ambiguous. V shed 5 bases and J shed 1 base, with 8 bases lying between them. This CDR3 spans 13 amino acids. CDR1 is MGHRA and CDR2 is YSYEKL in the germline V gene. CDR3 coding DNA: TGCGCCAGCAGCTACCCACCGAACACTGAAGCTTTCTTT. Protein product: CASSYPPNTEAFF.

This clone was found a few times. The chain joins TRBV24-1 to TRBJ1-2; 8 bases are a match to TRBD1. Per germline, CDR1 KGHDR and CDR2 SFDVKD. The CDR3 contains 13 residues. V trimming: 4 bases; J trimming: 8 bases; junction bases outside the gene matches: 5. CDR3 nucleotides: TGTGCCACCAGTGACCTGGACAGGGAGGGCTACACCTTC. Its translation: CATSDLDREGYTF.

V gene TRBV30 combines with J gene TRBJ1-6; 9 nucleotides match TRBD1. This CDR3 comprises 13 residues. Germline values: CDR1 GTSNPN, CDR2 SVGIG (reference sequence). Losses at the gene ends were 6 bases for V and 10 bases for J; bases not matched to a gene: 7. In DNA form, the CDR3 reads TGTGCCTGTCGGGGACAGGGAAAATCACCCCTCCACTTT. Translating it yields CACRGQGKSPLHF.

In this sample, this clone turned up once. CDR3 region: CASSNRDRGMNTEAFF. The CDR3 DNA reads TGCGCCAGCAGCAACCGGGACAGGGGCATGAACACTGAAGCTTTCTTT. V is TRBV5-1 and J is TRBJ1-1; 10 bases agree with TRBD1. In germline, CDR1 is SGHRS, CDR2 YFSETQ. This CDR3 spans 16 amino acids. V shed 4 bases, J shed 0 bases, and the junction held 6 bases outside the gene matches.

The DNA for the CDR3 is TGTGCCAGCAGCCCAAGGCTGGCCGGGACCGGGGAGCTGTTTTTT. Its protein is CASSPRLAGTGELFF. The chain joins TRBV14 to TRBJ2-2; no clear D. Germline assignment: CDR1 SGHDN and CDR2 FVKESK. Trimming removed 4 bases from V and 5 bases from J, with 14 bases in between. The CDR3 is 15 amino acids.

CDR3 bases: TGTGCCAGCAGCTTAGCGGGACACGCATACGGGCTGGGGTATAGCGAGCAGTACTTC. It is translated as CASSLAGHAYGLGYSEQYF. The chain employs TRBV7-2 and TRBJ2-7; the D gene is possibly TRBD1 (6 bases). CDR1 SGHTA and CDR2 FQGNSA come from the germline V gene. Trimming shortened V by 0 bases and J by 6 bases, and 27 bases separated the two germline ends. The length of the CDR3 is 19 residues.